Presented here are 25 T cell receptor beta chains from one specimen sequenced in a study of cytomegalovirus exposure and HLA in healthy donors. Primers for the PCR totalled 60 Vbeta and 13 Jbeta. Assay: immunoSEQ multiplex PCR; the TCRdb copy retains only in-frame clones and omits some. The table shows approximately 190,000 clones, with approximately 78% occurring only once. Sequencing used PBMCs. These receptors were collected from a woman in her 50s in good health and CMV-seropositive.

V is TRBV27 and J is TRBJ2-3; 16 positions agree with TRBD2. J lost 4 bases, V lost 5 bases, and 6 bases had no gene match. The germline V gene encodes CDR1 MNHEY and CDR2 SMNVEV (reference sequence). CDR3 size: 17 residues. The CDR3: CASSPLGTSGRADTQYF. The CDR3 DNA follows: TGTGCCAGCAGTCCTCTGGGGACTAGCGGGAGGGCAGATACGCAGTATTTT.

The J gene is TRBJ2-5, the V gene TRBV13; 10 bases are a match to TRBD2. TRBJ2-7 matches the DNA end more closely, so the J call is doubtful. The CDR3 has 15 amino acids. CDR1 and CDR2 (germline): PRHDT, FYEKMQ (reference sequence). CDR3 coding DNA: TGTGCCAGCAGCTTAGATAGGACTAGCGGATACGAGCAGTACTTC. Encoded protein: CASSLDRTSGYEQYF.

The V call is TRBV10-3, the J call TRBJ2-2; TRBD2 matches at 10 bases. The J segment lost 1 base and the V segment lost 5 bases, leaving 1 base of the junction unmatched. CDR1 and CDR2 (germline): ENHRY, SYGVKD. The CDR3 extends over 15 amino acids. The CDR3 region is CAISLAGGNTGELFF. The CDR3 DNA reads TGTGCCATCAGTTTAGCGGGAGGGAACACCGGGGAGCTGTTTTTT.

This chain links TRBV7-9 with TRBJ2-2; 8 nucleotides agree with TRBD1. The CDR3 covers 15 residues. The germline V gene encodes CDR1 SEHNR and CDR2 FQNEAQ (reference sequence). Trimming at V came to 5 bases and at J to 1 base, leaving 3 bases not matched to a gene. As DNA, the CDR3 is TGTGCCAGCAGCCCAGGGACAGGGAACACCGGGGAGCTGTTTTTT. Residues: CASSPGTGNTGELFF.

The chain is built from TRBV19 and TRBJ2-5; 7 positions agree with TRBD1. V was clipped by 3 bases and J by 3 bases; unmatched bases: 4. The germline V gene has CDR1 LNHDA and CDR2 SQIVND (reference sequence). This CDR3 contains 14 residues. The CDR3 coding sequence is TGTGCCAGTAGTATCAGGGGGTGGGAAGAGACCCAGTACTTC. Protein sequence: CASSIRGWEETQYF.

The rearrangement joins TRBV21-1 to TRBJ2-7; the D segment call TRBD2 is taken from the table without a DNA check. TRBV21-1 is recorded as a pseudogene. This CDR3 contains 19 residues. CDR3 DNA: TGTGCCACCCGCTATACCCCACCTAGCGGGGGGTCTGACTCCTACGAGCAGTACTTC. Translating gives CATRYTPPSGGSDSYEQYF.

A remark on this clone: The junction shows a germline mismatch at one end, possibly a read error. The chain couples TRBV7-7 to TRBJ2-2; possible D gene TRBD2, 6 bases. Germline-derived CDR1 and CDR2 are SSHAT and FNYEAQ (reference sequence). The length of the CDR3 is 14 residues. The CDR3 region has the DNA TGTGCTAGCAGCTTAGGGCCTAGCGAACGGGAGCTGTTTTTT. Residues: CASSLGPSERELFF.

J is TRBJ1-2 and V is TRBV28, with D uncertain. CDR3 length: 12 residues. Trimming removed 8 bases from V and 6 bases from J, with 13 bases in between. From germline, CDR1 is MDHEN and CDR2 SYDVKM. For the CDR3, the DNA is TGTGCCAGCGGCCCTCCCGGGGATGGCTACACCTTC. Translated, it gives CASGPPGDGYTF.

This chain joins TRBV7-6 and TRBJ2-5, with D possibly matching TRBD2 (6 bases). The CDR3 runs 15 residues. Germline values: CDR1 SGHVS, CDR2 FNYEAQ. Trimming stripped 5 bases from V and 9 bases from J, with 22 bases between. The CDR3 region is CASSPAEAGQKAQYF. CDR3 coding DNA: TGTGCCAGCAGCCCCGCGGAAGCGGGCCAGAAGGCCCAGTACTTC.

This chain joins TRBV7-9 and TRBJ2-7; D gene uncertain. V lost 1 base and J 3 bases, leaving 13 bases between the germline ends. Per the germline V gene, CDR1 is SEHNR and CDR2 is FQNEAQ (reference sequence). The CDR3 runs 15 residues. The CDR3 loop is CASSLGSGRIYEQYF. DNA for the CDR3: TGTGCCAGCAGCTTAGGATCAGGCAGGATCTACGAGCAGTACTTC.

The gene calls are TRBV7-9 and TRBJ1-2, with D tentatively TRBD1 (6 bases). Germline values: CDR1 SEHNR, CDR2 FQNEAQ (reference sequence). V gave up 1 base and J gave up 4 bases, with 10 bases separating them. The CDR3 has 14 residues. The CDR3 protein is CASSLDGQTYGYTF. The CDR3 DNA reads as TGTGCCAGCAGCTTAGATGGACAGACCTATGGCTACACCTTC. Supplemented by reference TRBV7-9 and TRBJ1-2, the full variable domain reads DTGVSQNPRHKITKRGQNVTFRCDPISEHNRLYWYRQTLGQGPEFLTYFQNEAQLEKSRLLSDRFSAERPKGSFSTLEIQRTEQGDSAMYLCASSLDGQTYGYTFGSGTRLTVV.

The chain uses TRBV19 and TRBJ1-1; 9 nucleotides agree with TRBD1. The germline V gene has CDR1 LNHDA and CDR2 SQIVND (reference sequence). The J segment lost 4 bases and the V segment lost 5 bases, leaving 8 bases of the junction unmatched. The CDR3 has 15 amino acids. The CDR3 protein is CASSPWTGEGTEAFF. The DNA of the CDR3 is TGTGCCAGTAGTCCCTGGACAGGGGAAGGCACTGAAGCTTTCTTT.

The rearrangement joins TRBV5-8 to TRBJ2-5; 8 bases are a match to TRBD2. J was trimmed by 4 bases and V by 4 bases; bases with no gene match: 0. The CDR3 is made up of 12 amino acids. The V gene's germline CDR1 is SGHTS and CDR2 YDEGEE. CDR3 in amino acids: CASSAGGETQYF. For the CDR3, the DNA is TGTGCCAGCAGCGCGGGGGGAGAGACCCAGTACTTC.

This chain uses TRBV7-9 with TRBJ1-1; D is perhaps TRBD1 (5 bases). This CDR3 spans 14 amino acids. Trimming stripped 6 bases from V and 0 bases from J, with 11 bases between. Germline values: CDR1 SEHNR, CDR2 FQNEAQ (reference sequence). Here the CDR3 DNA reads TGTGCCAGCAGGGGAACAGGAATGAACACTGAAGCTTTCTTT. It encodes CASRGTGMNTEAFF.

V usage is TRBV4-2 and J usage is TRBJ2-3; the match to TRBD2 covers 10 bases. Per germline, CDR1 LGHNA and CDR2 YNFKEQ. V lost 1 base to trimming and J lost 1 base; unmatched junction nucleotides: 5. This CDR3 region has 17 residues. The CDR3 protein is CASSQGRLAGGTDTQYF. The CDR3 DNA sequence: TGTGCCAGCAGCCAAGGGCGTCTAGCGGGGGGCACAGATACGCAGTATTTT.

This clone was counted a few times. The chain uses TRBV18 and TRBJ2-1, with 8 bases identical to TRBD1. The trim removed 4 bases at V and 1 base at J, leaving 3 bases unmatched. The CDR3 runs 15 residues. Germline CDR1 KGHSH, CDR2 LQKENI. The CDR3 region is CASSLRTGSYNEQFF. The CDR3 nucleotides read TGTGCCAGCTCACTTCGGACAGGGTCCTACAATGAGCAGTTCTTC.

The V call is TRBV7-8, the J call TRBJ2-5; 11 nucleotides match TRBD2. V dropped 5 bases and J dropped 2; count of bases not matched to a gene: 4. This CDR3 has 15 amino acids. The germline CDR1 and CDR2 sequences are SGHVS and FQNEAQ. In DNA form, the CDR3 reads TGTGCCAGCAGCCGCGGGACTAGCGGTCAAGAGACCCAGTACTTC. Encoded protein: CASSRGTSGQETQYF.

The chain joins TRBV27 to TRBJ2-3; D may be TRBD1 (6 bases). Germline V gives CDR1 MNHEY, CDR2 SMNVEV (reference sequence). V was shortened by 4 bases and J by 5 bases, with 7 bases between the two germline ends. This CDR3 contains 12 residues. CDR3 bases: TGTGCCAGCAGTTCACAGGGAGATACGCAGTATTTT. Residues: CASSSQGDTQYF.

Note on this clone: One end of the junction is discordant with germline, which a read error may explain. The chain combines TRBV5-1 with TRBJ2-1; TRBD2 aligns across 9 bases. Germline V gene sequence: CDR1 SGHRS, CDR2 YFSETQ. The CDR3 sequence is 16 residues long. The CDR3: CASSLRHSGSYSEQFF. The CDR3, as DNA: TGCGCCAGCAGCTTGCGCCATAGCGGGAGCTACAGTGAGCAGTTCTTC.

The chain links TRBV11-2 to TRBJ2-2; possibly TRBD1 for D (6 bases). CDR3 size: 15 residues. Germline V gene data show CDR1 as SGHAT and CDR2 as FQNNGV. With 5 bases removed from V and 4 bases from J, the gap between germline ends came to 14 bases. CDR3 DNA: TGTGCCAGCAGCGCACTCCGACAGGCCACCGGGGAGCTGTTTTTT. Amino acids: CASSALRQATGELFF. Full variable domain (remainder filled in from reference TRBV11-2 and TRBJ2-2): EAGVAQSPRYKIIEKRQSVAFWCNPISGHATLYWYQQILGQGPKLLIQFQNNGVVDDSQLPKDRFSAERLKGVDSTLKIQPAKLEDSAVYLCASSALRQATGELFFGEGSRLTVL.

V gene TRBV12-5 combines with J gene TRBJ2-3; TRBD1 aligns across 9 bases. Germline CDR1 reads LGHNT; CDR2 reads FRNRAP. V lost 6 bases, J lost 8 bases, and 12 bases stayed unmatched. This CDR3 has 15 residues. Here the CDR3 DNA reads TGTGCTAGTGGGCCCGGGACAGGGACATTCGCTACGCAGTATTTT. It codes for CASGPGTGTFATQYF. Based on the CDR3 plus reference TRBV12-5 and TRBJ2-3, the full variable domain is DARVTQTPRHKVTEMGQEVTMRCQPILGHNTVFWYRQTMMQGLELLAYFRNRAPLDDSGMPKDRFSAEMPDATLATLKIQPSEPRDSAVYFCASGPGTGTFATQYFGPGTRLTVL.

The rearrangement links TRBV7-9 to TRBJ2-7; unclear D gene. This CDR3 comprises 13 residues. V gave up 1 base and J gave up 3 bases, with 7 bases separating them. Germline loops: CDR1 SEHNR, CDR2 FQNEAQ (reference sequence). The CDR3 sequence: CASSLGQYYEQYF. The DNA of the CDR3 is TGTGCCAGCAGCTTAGGGCAGTACTACGAGCAGTACTTC.

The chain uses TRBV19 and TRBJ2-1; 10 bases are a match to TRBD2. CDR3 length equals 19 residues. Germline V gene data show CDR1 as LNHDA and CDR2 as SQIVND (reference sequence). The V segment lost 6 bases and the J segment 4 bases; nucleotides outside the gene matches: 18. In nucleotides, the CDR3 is TGTGCCAGTAGCATCGGCCCTGGGGGAGCGGGGGGGCCTTACAATGAGCAGTTCTTC. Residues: CASSIGPGGAGGPYNEQFF.

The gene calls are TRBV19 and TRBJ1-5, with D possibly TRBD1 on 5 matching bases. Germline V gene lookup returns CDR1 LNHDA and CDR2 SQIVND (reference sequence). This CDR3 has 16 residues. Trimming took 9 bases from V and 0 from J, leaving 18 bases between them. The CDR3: CASSPRGTDSNQPQHF. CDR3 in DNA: TGTGCCAGCTCGCCCCGAGGGACTGATAGCAATCAGCCCCAGCATTTT. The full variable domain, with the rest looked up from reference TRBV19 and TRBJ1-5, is DGGITQSPKYLFRKEGQNVTLSCEQNLNHDAMYWYRQDPGQGLRLIYYSQIVNDFQKGDIAEGYSVSREKKESFPLTVTSAQKNPTAFYLCASSPRGTDSNQPQHFGDGTRLSIL.

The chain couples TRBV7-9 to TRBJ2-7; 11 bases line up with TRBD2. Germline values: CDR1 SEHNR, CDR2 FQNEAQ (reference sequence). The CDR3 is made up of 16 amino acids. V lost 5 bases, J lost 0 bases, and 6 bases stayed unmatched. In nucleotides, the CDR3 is TGTGCCAGCAGCCCAGATAGCGGGGGGGTCTCCTACGAGCAGTACTTC. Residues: CASSPDSGGVSYEQYF.